These 20 T cell receptor beta chains were sequenced from one sample in a study of CD8+ T cells in alopecia areata. Sorting used CD4, CD8alpha, NKG2D, NKG2ACE and other markers on pooled cutaneous lymph node cells. It was cDNA, reverse transcribed from extracted RNA, that served as the sequencing template. Libraries were prepared by immunoSEQ multiplex PCR; TCRdb keeps only in-frame clonotypes and omits some of them. The sample yields 270,000 or so clones, without any singletons. The specimen was CD4+ T cells sorted from a lymph node. The receptors derive from a C3H/HeJ mouse with alopecia areata. The mouse strain carries the MHC haplotype H2-k.

This clone was observed a few times. Any gene name here is a mouse gene name. The CDR3 goes on 4 residues after the read ends, and that part is filled in from the germline J gene. Other DNA sequences in this sample translate to the same CDR3. The rearrangement links TRBV1 to TRBJ2-5, with 9 nucleotides matching TRBD2. This CDR3 region has 16 residues. The ends lost 1 base at V and 0 bases at J; junction bases unmatched: 2. Germline V CDR1 and CDR2: NSQYPW, LRSPGD (reference sequence). CDR3 region: CTCSAGLGVNQDTQYF. CDR3 DNA, as far as it was read: TGCACCTGCAGTGCAGGACTGGGGGTTAACCAAGAC.

This clone was detected only a few times. The germline and genes are mouse ones. The CDR3 end is not reached by the read, which stops 3 residues before it; the germline J gene fills it in. This sample also contains other DNA sequences that code for the same CDR3. The chain employs TRBV1 and TRBJ1-6; D not certain. TRBJ1-6 is an open reading frame, and its role is uncertain. Trimming took 3 bases from V and 0 from J, leaving 6 bases between them. The germline CDR1 and CDR2 sequences are NSQYPW and LRSPGD (reference sequence). This CDR3 has 15 residues. The sequenced part of the CDR3 DNA is TGCACCTGCAGTGCCCACAATTCCTATAATTCGCCC. It codes for CTCSAHNSYNSP. The full CDR3 protein is CTCSAHNSYNSPLYF.

As concerns this clone: Gene names refer to mouse genes. The read is 4 residues too short to cover the CDR3 end, so that end is filled in from the germline J gene. This sequence joins TRBV21 and TRBJ1-2; TRBD1 matches at 9 bases. TRBV21 carries the ORF label, with uncertain function. V shed 2 bases, J shed 0 bases, and the junction held 1 base outside the gene matches. CDR3 length equals 15 residues. CDR3 amino acids: CASSQRDRANSDYTF. The CDR3 bases that were read are TGTGCTAGCAGTCAACGGGACAGGGCAAACTCC.

Concerning this clone: Genes and germline come from the mouse. The read ends 4 residues early relative to the CDR3; the germline J gene fills the gap. The genes are TRBV13-3 and TRBJ2-1; possibly TRBD1 for D (6 bases). The CDR3 totals 15 residues. Germline CDR1 is NNHDY and CDR2 is SYVADS. With 4 bases removed from V and 1 base from J, the gap between germline ends came to 12 bases. The CDR3 bases that were read are TGTGCCAGCAGTAGGGGCAGGGGAAACTATGCT. Encoded protein: CASSRGRGNYA. The CDR3, in full, reads CASSRGRGNYAEQFF.

This clone was detected a few times. Gene labels here are mouse ones. The read terminates 4 residues before the CDR3 end, so the remaining end is supplied by the germline J gene. Other DNA sequences in this sample translate to the same CDR3. The J gene is TRBJ2-1, the V gene TRBV31, with a tentative D call TRBD2 (7 bases). Germline CDR1 GKSSPN, CDR2 SITVG. The CDR3 sequence is 13 residues long. Partial CDR3 DNA: TGTGCCTGGAGTCTGGGGGGCCGGGCT. It is translated as CAWSLGGRA. The whole CDR3 reads CAWSLGGRAEQFF.

This clone was counted a few times. Here the gene names and germline are mouse. The CDR3 end lies 4 residues beyond the end of the read and is filled in from the germline J gene. The chain links TRBV19 to TRBJ2-7; D gene unclear. The germline CDR1 and CDR2 sequences are FNHDT and SITEND (reference sequence). The CDR3 covers 12 residues. The CDR3 loop is CASSIEGHEQYF. The CDR3 bases that were read are TGTGCCAGCAGTATAGAGGGTCAT.

This clone was seen a few times. Any gene name here is a mouse gene name. Read sequence stops 4 residues before the CDR3 end, and the germline J gene provides the missing end. The identical CDR3 is also encoded by other nucleotide sequences in the sample. V gene TRBV13-1 combines with J gene TRBJ2-3; maybe TRBD2 (6 bases). Trimming took 3 bases from V and 0 from J, leaving 11 bases between them. CDR1 NSHNY and CDR2 SYGAGN come from the germline V gene. This CDR3 spans 15 amino acids. This chain's CDR3 is CASSGGTTSAETLYF. The sequenced CDR3 bases are TGTGCCAGCAGTGGCGGGACTACTAGTGCAGAA.

This clone was seen only a few times. The genes and germline here are from mouse. The CDR3 end falls 4 residues outside the read, so it is completed with the germline J gene. The chain employs TRBV1 and TRBJ2-2, with 10 bases aligning to TRBD2. Germline V gene sequence: CDR1 NSQYPW, CDR2 LRSPGD (reference sequence). The V segment lost 4 bases and the J segment 3 bases; nucleotides outside the gene matches: 5. CDR3 size: 16 residues. CDR3 DNA (partial): TGCACCTGCAGTGGCCGGGACTGGGGATACACCGGG. This sequence encodes CTCSGRDWGYTG. The full CDR3 reads CTCSGRDWGYTGQLYF.

This clone was picked up a small number of times. The listed genes are named as in mouse. The read falls 4 residues short of the CDR3 end, and the missing part is taken from the germline J gene. The genes are TRBV31 and TRBJ2-3, with 10 bases lining up with TRBD2. Germline assignment: CDR1 GKSSPN and CDR2 SITVG. CDR3 length equals 15 residues. Trimming removed 3 bases from V and 0 bases from J; junction bases left unmatched: 3. CDR3 DNA, as far as it was read: TGTGCCTGGAGGACTGGGGGGACTAGTGCAGAA. Translated, it gives CAWRTGGTSAE. The entire CDR3 protein is CAWRTGGTSAETLYF. The entire variable domain, with the rest obtained from reference TRBV31 and TRBJ2-3, is as follows: AQTIHQWPVAEIKAVGSPLSLGCTIKGKSSPNLYWYWQATGGTLQQLFYSITVGQVESVVQLNLSASRPKDDQFILSTEKLLLSHSGFYLCAWRTGGTSAETLYFGSGTRLTVL.

About this clone itself: Mouse gene names and germline throughout. The read ends 4 residues before the CDR3 terminus; that terminus is restored from the germline J gene. V usage is TRBV31 and J usage is TRBJ2-3; unclear D gene. Germline V gene data show CDR1 as GKSSPN and CDR2 as SITVG. The CDR3 has 11 amino acids. The V and J ends lost 5 bases and 0 bases respectively, with 3 bases between them. CDR3: CAWPSAETLYF. CDR3 DNA, as far as it was read: TGTGCCTGGCCTAGTGCAGAA.

This clone has just a few counts. Gene and germline names: mouse. The read stops 4 residues short of the end of the CDR3; the missing end is completed from the germline J gene. The chain links TRBV19 to TRBJ1-4; 7 bases align to TRBD1. Germline V gene lookup returns CDR1 FNHDT and CDR2 SITEND (reference sequence). The CDR3 has 14 residues. The CDR3 bases that were read are TGTGCCAGCAGTCCCATCACAGGGGCCGAA. It yields the protein CASSPITGAE. The CDR3 as a whole reads CASSPITGAERLFF.

As to this clone: Germline and genes here are mouse. The CDR3 extends 4 residues past the end of the read, so its final part is completed from the germline J gene. This sample also contains other DNA sequences that code for the same CDR3. J is TRBJ2-5 and V is TRBV17; tentative D call: TRBD1 (6 bases). Germline assignment: CDR1 MNHDT and CDR2 YYDKIL. The CDR3 contains 15 residues. The ends were cut back, 0 bases at V and 2 bases at J, with 9 bases in the middle. Incomplete CDR3 DNA: TGTGCTAGCAGTAGAGACAGGGGCGTCCAAGAC. Its translation is CASSRDRGVQD. The whole CDR3 protein reads CASSRDRGVQDTQYF.

A note on this clone: Gene names follow the mouse nomenclature. The read ends 3 residues before the CDR3 terminus; that terminus is restored from the germline J gene. This same CDR3 is encoded by further DNA sequences in the sample. The chain has TRBV5 and TRBJ1-6; D is ambiguous. TRBJ1-6 is an ORF, and what it does is uncertain. The CDR3 is made up of 14 amino acids. In germline, CDR1 is LGHNA, CDR2 YNLKQL (reference sequence). V lost 0 bases to trimming and J lost 3 bases, with 3 bases between them. CDR3 DNA, as far as it was read: TGTGCCAGCAGCCAAGAACACTATAATTCGCCC. Translation gives CASSQEHYNSP. The whole CDR3 sequence is CASSQEHYNSPLYF.

This clone was seen at least ten times. Gene names and germline refer to mouse. Read data end 4 residues before the CDR3 end; the end is taken from the germline J gene. V usage is TRBV17 and J usage is TRBJ2-1, with 10 bases aligning to TRBD1. Germline lookup yields CDR1 MNHDT and CDR2 YYDKIL. This CDR3 is 12 amino acids long. The part of the CDR3 DNA that was read is TGTGCTAGTCGACAGGGGGCGGCT. The encoded protein is CASRQGAA. The whole CDR3 region reads CASRQGAAEQFF.

With respect to this clone: These gene names are mouse names. CDR3 protein: CASSDAGAYQDTQYF. The CDR3 bases that were read are TGTGCCAGCAGTGATGCTGGGGCGTACCAAGAC. The gene calls are TRBV13-3 and TRBJ2-5, with D maybe TRBD2 (6 bases). The sequence runs out 4 residues before the end of the CDR3; the remainder is reconstructed from the germline J gene. Trimming stripped 0 bases from V and 1 base from J, with 9 bases between. Germline assignment: CDR1 NNHDY and CDR2 SYVADS. This CDR3 has 15 amino acids. Based on the CDR3 plus reference TRBV13-3 and TRBJ2-5, the full variable domain is EAAVTQSPRSKVAVTGGKVTLSCHQTNNHDYMYWYRQDTGHGLRLIHYSYVADSTEKGDIPDGYKASRPSQENFSLILELASLSQTAVYFCASSDAGAYQDTQYFGPGTRLLVL.

Turning to this clone: Mouse gene names apply. The sequenced part of the CDR3 DNA is TGTGCCAGCAGTGAGATGGGGGGGCGAGCT. Its translation: CASSEMGGRA. The whole CDR3 sequence is CASSEMGGRAEQFF. The V call is TRBV13-1, the J call TRBJ2-1; TRBD2 matches at 9 bases. The read halts 4 residues ahead of the CDR3 end, with the missing end drawn from the germline J gene. This CDR3 contains 14 residues. Germline V gene data show CDR1 as NSHNY and CDR2 as SYGAGN.

As concerns this clone: Mouse names are used for the genes. The sequenced fragment ends 4 residues before the CDR3 boundary, so the rest is inferred from the germline J gene. The chain has TRBV5 and TRBJ1-1; the match to TRBD1 covers 7 bases. The CDR3 contains 13 residues. Germline V gene sequence: CDR1 LGHNA, CDR2 YNLKQL (reference sequence). The CDR3 DNA, read in part, is TGTGCCAGCAGCCAGGCCGGGACAGAA. This sequence encodes CASSQAGTE. The whole CDR3 protein reads CASSQAGTEEVFF.

This clone was detected only a few times. Gene names and germline refer to mouse. The missing CDR3 end, 4 residues past where the read stops, is filled in from the germline J gene. The genes are TRBV5 and TRBJ2-2; 9 positions agree with TRBD1. CDR3 length: 18 residues. Trimming cost V 2 bases and J 1 base; bases outside gene matches: 8. Looked up from germline, CDR1 is LGHNA and CDR2 is YNLKQL (reference sequence). CDR3 bases read: TGTGCCAGCAGCCAAATCCCACAGACAGGGGGAAACACCGGG. It yields the protein CASSQIPQTGGNTG. The complete CDR3 sequence is CASSQIPQTGGNTGQLYF.

Details on this clone: Gene names refer to mouse genes. The part of the CDR3 DNA that was read is TGTGCCAGCAGTCGACAGGGGGCAGGGGAT. Its protein product is CASSRQGAGD. From start to end, the CDR3 is CASSRQGAGDEQYF. The chain uses TRBV19 and TRBJ2-7; 10 bases line up with TRBD1. The CDR3 extends 4 residues past the end of the read, so its final part is completed from the germline J gene. This CDR3 spans 14 amino acids. The germline V gene has CDR1 FNHDT and CDR2 SITEND (reference sequence).

As for this clone: The gene symbols are mouse symbols. Coverage ceases 4 residues before the CDR3 finishes, and the germline J gene fills in the end. V is TRBV5 and J is TRBJ2-2; 9 bases are a match to TRBD1. This CDR3 contains 16 residues. Unmatched junction bases numbered 5, after V lost 6 bases and J lost 0 bases. Germline assignment: CDR1 LGHNA and CDR2 YNLKQL (reference sequence). The DNA read from the CDR3 is TGTGCCAGCAGGCCGGGACAGGGACCAAACACCGGG. Encoded protein: CASRPGQGPNTG. The CDR3 in full is CASRPGQGPNTGQLYF.